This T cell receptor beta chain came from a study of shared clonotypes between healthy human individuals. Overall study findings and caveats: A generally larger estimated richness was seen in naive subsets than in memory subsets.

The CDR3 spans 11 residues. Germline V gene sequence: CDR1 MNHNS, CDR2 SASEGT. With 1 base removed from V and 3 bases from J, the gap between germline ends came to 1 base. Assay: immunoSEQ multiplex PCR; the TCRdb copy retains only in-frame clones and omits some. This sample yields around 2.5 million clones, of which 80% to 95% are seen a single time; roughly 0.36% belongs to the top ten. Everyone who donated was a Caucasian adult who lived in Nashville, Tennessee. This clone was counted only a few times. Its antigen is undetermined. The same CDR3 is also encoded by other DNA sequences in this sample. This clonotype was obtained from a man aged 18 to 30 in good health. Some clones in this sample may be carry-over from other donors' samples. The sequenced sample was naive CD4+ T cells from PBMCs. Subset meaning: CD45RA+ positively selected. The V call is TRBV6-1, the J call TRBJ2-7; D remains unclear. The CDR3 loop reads CASSEGYEQYF. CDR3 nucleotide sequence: TGTGCCAGCAGTGAAGGCTACGAGCAGTACTTC.